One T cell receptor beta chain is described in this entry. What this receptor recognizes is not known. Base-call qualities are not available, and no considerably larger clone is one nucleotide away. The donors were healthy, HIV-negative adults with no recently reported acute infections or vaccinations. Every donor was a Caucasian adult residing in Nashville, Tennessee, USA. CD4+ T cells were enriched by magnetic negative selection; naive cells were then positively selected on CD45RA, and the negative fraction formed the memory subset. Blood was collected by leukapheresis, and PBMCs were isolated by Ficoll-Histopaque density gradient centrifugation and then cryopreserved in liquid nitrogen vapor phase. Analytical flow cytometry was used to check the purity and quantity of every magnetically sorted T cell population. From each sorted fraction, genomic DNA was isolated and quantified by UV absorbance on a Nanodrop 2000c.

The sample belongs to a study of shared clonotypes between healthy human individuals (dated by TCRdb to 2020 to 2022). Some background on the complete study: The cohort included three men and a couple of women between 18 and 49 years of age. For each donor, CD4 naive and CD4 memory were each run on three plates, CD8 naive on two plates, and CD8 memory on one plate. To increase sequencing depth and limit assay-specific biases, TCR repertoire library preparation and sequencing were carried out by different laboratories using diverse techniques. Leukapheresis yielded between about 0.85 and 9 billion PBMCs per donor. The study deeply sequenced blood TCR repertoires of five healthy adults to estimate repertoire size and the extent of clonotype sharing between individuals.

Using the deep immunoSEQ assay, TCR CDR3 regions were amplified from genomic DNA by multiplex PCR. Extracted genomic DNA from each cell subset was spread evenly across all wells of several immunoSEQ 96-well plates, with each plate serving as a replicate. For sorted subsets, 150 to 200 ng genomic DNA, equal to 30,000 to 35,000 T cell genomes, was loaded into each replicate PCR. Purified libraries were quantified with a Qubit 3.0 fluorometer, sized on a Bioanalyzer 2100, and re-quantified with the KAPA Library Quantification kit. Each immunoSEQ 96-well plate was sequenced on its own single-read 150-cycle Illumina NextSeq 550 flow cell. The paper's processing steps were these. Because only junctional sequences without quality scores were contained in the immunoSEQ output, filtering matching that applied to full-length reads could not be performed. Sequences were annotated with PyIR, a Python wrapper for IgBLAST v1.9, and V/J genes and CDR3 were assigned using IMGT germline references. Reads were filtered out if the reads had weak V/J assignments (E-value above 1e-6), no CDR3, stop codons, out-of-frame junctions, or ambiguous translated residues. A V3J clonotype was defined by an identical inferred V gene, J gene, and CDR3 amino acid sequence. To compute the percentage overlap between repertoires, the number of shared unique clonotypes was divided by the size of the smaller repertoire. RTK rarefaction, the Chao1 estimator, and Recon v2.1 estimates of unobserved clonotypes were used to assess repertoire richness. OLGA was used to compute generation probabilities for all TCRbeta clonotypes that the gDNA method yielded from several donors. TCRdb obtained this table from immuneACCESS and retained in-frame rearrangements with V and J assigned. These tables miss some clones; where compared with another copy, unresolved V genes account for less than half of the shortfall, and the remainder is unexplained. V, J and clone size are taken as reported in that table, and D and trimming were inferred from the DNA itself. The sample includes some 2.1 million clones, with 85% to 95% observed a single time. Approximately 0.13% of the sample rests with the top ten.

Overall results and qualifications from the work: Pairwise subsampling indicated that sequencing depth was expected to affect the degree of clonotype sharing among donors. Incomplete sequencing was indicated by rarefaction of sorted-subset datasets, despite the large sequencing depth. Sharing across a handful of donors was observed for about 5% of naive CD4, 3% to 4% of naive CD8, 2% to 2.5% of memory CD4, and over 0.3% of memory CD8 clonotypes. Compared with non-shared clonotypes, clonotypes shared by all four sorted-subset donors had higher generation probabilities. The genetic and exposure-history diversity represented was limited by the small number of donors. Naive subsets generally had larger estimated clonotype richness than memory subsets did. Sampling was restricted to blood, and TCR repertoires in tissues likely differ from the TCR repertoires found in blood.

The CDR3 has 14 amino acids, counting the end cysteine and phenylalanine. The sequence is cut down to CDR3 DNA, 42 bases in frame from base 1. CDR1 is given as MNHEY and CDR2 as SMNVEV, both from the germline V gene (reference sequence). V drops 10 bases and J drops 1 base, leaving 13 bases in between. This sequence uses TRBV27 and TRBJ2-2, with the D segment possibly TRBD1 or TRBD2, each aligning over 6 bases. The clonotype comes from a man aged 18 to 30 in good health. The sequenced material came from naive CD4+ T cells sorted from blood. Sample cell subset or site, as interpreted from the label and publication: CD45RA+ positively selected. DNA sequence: TGTGCCACCCGGGGGACAATGAACACCGGGGAGCTGTTTTTT. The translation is CATRGTMNTGELFF.